This TCR beta chain was obtained from a study of monozygotic twins with inflammatory bowel disease (dated by TCRdb to between 2018 and 2020). Study-level background: In total, 28 monozygotic twin pairs made up the full study: 19 Danish pairs, all IBD-discordant, plus nine German pairs, of which four were IBD-concordant and five were IBD-discordant. The search for disease-associated traits relied mainly on comparing, within discordant pairs, IBD patients with their genetically identical healthy co-twins. Each individual had, on average, about 151 000 unique TCRalpha sequences and 181 000 unique TCRbeta sequences available for analysis. Results and caveats for the whole study, not just this receptor: Because patients received different immunosuppressive treatments, the repertoires may have picked up extra background noise and variability between individuals. TCRbeta repertoire diversity, by inverse Simpson index, was decreased in IBD patients compared with their healthy co-twins. IBD patients shared fewer clonotypes with other individuals than healthy twins did, most markedly in patients showing signs of disease activity. Distinction between different T cell subtypes could not be achieved in the analysis. No difference in repertoire similarity was observed between concordant and discordant twins, possibly owing to limited statistical power. The results gave no support for a single strong signal or clonotype linked to IBD.

Library prep was done by 5' RACE. The input for every TCR library was around 3,800 ng of total RNA. For each sample, cDNA synthesis with SMARTScribe reverse transcriptase was split into eight separate reactions. During cDNA synthesis, template switching introduced unique molecular identifiers that contained a 6-nucleotide sample barcode. Two nested PCRs of about 17 and 10 cycles amplified the TCRalpha and TCRbeta cDNA, and bead purification followed each PCR. Before amplification, cDNA was treated with uracil DNA-glycosylase and purified using the QIAquick PCR purification kit. The second PCR added Illumina TruSeq-compatible adapters along with sample-specific barcodes. TapeStation and Qubit were used to check library quality and concentration, and around 4.7 ng of each library was pooled. The pooled libraries were sequenced with 2 x 100 bp reads and custom sequencing primers on an Illumina HiSeq2500 single-index Rapid Run. Per the source publication's procedure: UMI-based consensus assembly with MiGEC version 1.2.6 was used to correct PCR and sequencing errors. MiXCR version 2.1.1 handled V(D)J alignment, clonotype assembly and CDR3 extraction. To normalise gene usage, clonotype sharing and MAIT/NKT TCR abundance, the analysis used the top 1000, 10 000 and 20 000 clonotypes per sample. Diversity was computed as the inverse Simpson index with the vegan R package after downsampling to 27 000 UMIs. Paired Mann-Whitney U tests were applied to discordant twin pairs, and Benjamini-Hochberg correction was used for multiple testing. The reads went through TCRdb reprocessing, and each CDR3 protein sequence gets one entry with no DNA. The authors' filters were not applied to this entry. The sample's table covers roughly 320,000 distinct CDR3 sequences. Roughly 5.8% of the sample rests with the top ten.

From each donor, an approximately 2.4 ml peripheral blood sample was collected into PAXgene tubes and kept at -80 degrees C. Without T cell sorting, total RNA was isolated from whole blood using the PAXgene blood miRNA kit on an automated QIAcube. Peripheral blood from monozygotic twin pairs concordant or discordant for inflammatory bowel disease was subjected to deep TCRalpha and TCRbeta repertoire profiling with unique molecular barcoding. Smoking habits were recorded for all twin pairs, and individuals were classified as current, former or never smokers. About this clonotype itself: The antigen this receptor binds is unknown.

Via the germline V gene, CDR1 is KGHDR and CDR2 SFDVKD. Its CDR3 holds 15 amino acids, cysteine through phenylalanine. No coding sequence is recorded. This TCR was recovered from a human donor with ulcerative colitis or Crohn's disease, or a healthy co-twin of an affected twin (not recorded which). The material sequenced was blood. Recombination connected TRBV24-1 to TRBJ1-2. CDR3 reads: CATSETGREPGGYTF.